This T cell receptor beta chain was captured by sequencing in a study of human T cells and chemical hapten exposure. Turning to the study itself: DPC 0.01% went on the upper back by patch test, with reading at 6 days. Chiefly female patients presented with alopecia areata, totalis or universalis. Study findings and constraints: High-frequency TCRs, those above 1 in 1000, stayed the same after DPC sensitization.

The time point is: patch test 2, 6 weeks after DPC sensitization. As for treatment: therapeutic diphenylcyclopropenone sensitization with weekly scalp DPC. Staff drew blood before applying each patch test. The CDR3 contains 14 residues. Germline V gene sequence: CDR1 LGHNT, CDR2 FRNRAP. One entry per CDR3 protein, called by TCRdb with MiXCR from the RACE reads. The repertoire holds some 350,000 distinct CDR3 sequences, with over 6% as singletons. With regard to this clonotype: The antigen remains unidentified.

The material sequenced was whole blood, taken in connection with sensitization to the hapten diphenylcyclopropenone (DPC). This sequence joins TRBV12-5 and TRBJ1-5; D unclear. This receptor was obtained from a woman aged 18-29 years with alopecia areata. Some clones in this sample may be carry-over from other donors' samples. The CDR3 sequence: CASSPGLRNQPQHF. Written as DNA, the CDR3 is TGTGCCAGCTCCCCCGGACTTAGGAATCAGCCCCAGCATTTT.